This record looks at one T cell receptor beta chain sequence and its context. Its specificity is not known. After removal of 7 bases from V and 5 bases from J, the junction contained 7 bases not matched to a gene. In germline, CDR1 is MNHNS, CDR2 SASEGT. The length of the CDR3 is 14 residues. These data come from a study of cytomegalovirus exposure and HLA in healthy donors. Study in general: Out of approximately 170 million T cells, an earlier analysis found about 120 million unique TCR beta sequences in total. Genotyping showed around 80% of over 350 donors falling in the Caucasian-associated ancestry cluster. Study-wide results and caveats: The presence/absence work took it that sequencing depth was about the same across donors. A later analysis linked a missense variant in DCLRE1C to the trimming of TCR beta V and J genes.

PCR used 60 Vbeta primers and 13 Jbeta primers. Assay: immunoSEQ multiplex PCR; the TCRdb copy retains only in-frame clones and omits some. The data show more than 150,000 clones, more than 70% seen once. Sequencing was carried out using PBMCs. The clonotype was recovered from a woman aged 40 to 49 in good health and CMV-seropositive. This sequence joins TRBV6-1 and TRBJ2-3; 9 nucleotides align to TRBD2. CDR3 sequence reads: CASKLAGVGDTQYF. CDR3 DNA sequence: TGTGCCAGCAAGTTAGCGGGAGTAGGAGATACGCAGTATTTT.